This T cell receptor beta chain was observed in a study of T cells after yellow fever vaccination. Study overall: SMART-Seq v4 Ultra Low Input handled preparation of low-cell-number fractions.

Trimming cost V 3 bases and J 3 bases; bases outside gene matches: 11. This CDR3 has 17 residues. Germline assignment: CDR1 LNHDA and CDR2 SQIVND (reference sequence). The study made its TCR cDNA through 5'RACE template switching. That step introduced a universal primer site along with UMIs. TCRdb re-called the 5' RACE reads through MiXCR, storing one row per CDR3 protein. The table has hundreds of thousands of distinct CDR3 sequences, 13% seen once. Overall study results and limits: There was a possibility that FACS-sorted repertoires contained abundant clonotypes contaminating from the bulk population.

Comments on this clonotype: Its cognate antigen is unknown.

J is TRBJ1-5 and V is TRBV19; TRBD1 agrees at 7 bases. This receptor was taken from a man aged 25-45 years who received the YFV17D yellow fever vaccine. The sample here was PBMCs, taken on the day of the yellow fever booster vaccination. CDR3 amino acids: CASSIPSPTGFNQPQHF. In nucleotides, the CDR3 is TGTGCCAGTAGTATTCCCAGCCCGACAGGGTTCAATCAGCCCCAGCATTTT.